One sample yielded the 19 T cell receptor beta chains listed below, sequenced in a study of cytomegalovirus exposure and HLA in healthy donors. PCR involved 60 Vbeta and 13 Jbeta primers. The data were produced by immunoSEQ multiplex PCR, yet TCRdb's version contains in-frame clones alone and is incomplete. The sample shows roughly 160,000 clones, about 68% of them seen only once. Input material: PBMCs. The origin of the receptors is a female donor in good health and CMV-seronegative.

Points on this clone: One end of the junction is discordant with germline, which a read error may explain. This rearrangement joins TRBV7-7 to TRBJ2-7; perhaps TRBD2 as D (6 bases). This CDR3 is 14 amino acids long. In germline, CDR1 is SSHAT, CDR2 FNYEAQ (reference sequence). The CDR3 bases are TGTGCTAGCAGCTTAGCAACTAGCAACACCGAGCAGTACTTC. Translating it yields CASSLATSNTEQYF.

The rearrangement joins TRBV29-1 to TRBJ1-1; 7 positions match TRBD1. The CDR3 runs 12 residues. Per the germline V gene, CDR1 is SQVTM and CDR2 is ANQGSEA. Trimming cost V 7 bases and J 7 bases; bases outside gene matches: 9. CDR3 region: CSGSDRVYEAFF. DNA for the CDR3: TGCAGCGGGAGCGACAGGGTATATGAAGCTTTCTTT.

The J gene is TRBJ1-2, the V gene TRBV4-2; no clear D gene. Germline V gives CDR1 LGHNA, CDR2 YNFKEQ. This CDR3 contains 13 residues. V lost 0 bases to trimming and J lost 6 bases, with 8 bases between them. The CDR3 DNA sequence: TGTGCCAGCAGCCAAGATCAGAGGGATGGCTACACCTTC. Its translation: CASSQDQRDGYTF.

This clone was seen a few times. V gene TRBV9 combines with J gene TRBJ2-3; 8 bases are shared with TRBD1. Germline-derived CDR1 and CDR2 are SGDLS and YYNGEE. The CDR3 is 14 amino acids. Trimming took 4 bases from V and 3 from J; bases not matched to a gene: 4. CDR3 region: CASSFGQGTDTQYF. DNA of the CDR3: TGTGCCAGCAGCTTCGGACAGGGTACAGATACGCAGTATTTT.

The gene calls are TRBV11-3 and TRBJ2-3; 11 nucleotides agree with TRBD1. CDR1 and CDR2 (germline): SGHNT, YENEEA. The CDR3 has 15 amino acids. The V segment lost 3 bases and the J segment 4 bases; nucleotides outside the gene matches: 3. Here the CDR3 DNA reads TGTGCCAGCAGCTTGCGGACAGGGGGCCCAGATACGCAGTATTTT. The encoded protein is CASSLRTGGPDTQYF. Looking up the rest from reference TRBV11-3 and TRBJ2-3 gives the full variable domain: EAGVVQSPRYKIIEKKQPVAFWCNPISGHNTLYWYLQNLGQGPELLIRYENEEAVDDSQLPKDRFSAERLKGVDSTLKIQPAELGDSAVYLCASSLRTGGPDTQYFGPGTRLTVL.

The chain has TRBV5-8 and TRBJ2-1; 7 positions match TRBD2. Trimming removed 6 bases from V and 6 bases from J; junction bases left unmatched: 12. CDR3 length equals 15 residues. Germline V gives CDR1 SGHTS, CDR2 YDEGEE. The CDR3 loop reads CASTPQAGNFNEQFF. The DNA for the CDR3 is TGTGCCAGCACTCCTCAAGCGGGAAATTTCAATGAGCAGTTCTTC.

In this sample, this clone turned up once. The chain uses TRBV7-9 and TRBJ2-1, with 10 bases fitting TRBD2. The CDR3 spans 15 residues. After removal of 5 bases from V and 3 bases from J, the junction contained 4 bases not matched to a gene. CDR1 and CDR2 (germline): SEHNR, FQNEAQ (reference sequence). CDR3 loop: CASSASGRGYNEQFF. In DNA form, the CDR3 reads TGTGCCAGCAGCGCGAGCGGGAGGGGCTACAATGAGCAGTTCTTC.

A word on this clone: The same CDR3 also results from other DNA sequences found in this sample. V usage is TRBV6-6 and J usage is TRBJ1-2; TRBD1 might be the D (5 bases). The germline gives CDR1 MNHNY, CDR2 SVGAGI (reference sequence). This CDR3 is 14 amino acids long. V lost 2 bases and J lost 5, with 12 bases in between. The CDR3 sequence is CASSYDGGTYGYTF. CDR3 nucleotides: TGTGCCAGCAGTTACGACGGGGGGACTTATGGCTACACCTTC.

This chain uses TRBV11-2 with TRBJ2-7; TRBD2 agrees at 11 bases. The length of the CDR3 is 15 residues. Trimming removed 4 bases from V and 6 bases from J; junction bases left unmatched: 8. The germline CDR1 and CDR2 sequences are SGHAT and FQNNGV. The CDR3 bases are TGTGCCAGCAGCTCCTTGACTAGCGGGGCAACCGAGCAGTACTTC. As protein: CASSSLTSGATEQYF.

The rearrangement joins TRBV4-3 to TRBJ2-5; a weak D match, TRBD2 (7 bases). This CDR3 spans 16 amino acids. With 0 bases removed from V and 4 bases from J, the gap between germline ends came to 15 bases. The germline gives CDR1 LGHNA, CDR2 YSLEER. For the CDR3, the DNA is TGCGCCAGCAGCCAAGAGGGAGGGGGGCGCTTAGAGACCCAGTACTTC. Its translation is CASSQEGGGRLETQYF.

A single count supports this clone. This same CDR3 is encoded by further DNA sequences in the sample. This sequence joins TRBV6-4 and TRBJ2-1; 7 bases match TRBD2. The V gene's germline CDR1 is MRHNA and CDR2 SNTAGT. After removal of 4 bases from V and 3 bases from J, the junction contained 6 bases not matched to a gene. There are 15 residues in the CDR3. The chain's CDR3 is CASSVQAGDYNEQFF. CDR3 sequence (DNA): TGTGCCAGCAGTGTCCAGGCGGGAGACTACAATGAGCAGTTCTTC.

The chain has TRBV19 and TRBJ1-2, with D unresolved. With 8 bases removed from V and 2 bases from J, the gap between germline ends came to 9 bases. The germline V gene has CDR1 LNHDA and CDR2 SQIVND (reference sequence). The CDR3 length is 12 residues. The CDR3 bases are TGTGCCAGTGAATCGGAGAACTATGGCTACACCTTC. Amino acids: CASESENYGYTF. The full variable domain, rest sourced from reference TRBV19 and TRBJ1-2, is DGGITQSPKYLFRKEGQNVTLSCEQNLNHDAMYWYRQDPGQGLRLIYYSQIVNDFQKGDIAEGYSVSREKKESFPLTVTSAQKNPTAFYLCASESENYGYTFGSGTRLTVV.

The rearrangement uses TRBV27 and TRBJ2-1, with TRBD2 matching 13 bases. The CDR3 has 17 residues. J lost 2 bases, V lost 10 bases, and 11 bases had no gene match. In germline, CDR1 is MNHEY, CDR2 SMNVEV (reference sequence). The CDR3 spells CATMNAGLAGPYNEQFF. CDR3 nucleotide sequence: TGTGCCACGATGAATGCGGGACTAGCGGGACCCTACAATGAGCAGTTCTTC.

This clone was found a few times. The V and J genes are TRBV2 and TRBJ1-2; 11 bases fit TRBD1. With V trimmed by 4 bases and J by 0 bases, 7 bases remained unmatched. The germline gives CDR1 SNHLY, CDR2 FYNNEI. The CDR3 contains 17 residues. The CDR3 sequence: CASSGTGGYSANYGYTF. In DNA form, the CDR3 reads TGTGCCAGCAGTGGGACAGGGGGCTACTCAGCTAACTATGGCTACACCTTC.

The chain is built from TRBV6-5 and TRBJ2-7; maybe TRBD1 (6 bases). The CDR3 is made up of 14 amino acids. The V and J ends lost 6 bases and 2 bases respectively, with 14 bases between them. Germline lookup yields CDR1 MNHEY and CDR2 SVGAGI. The CDR3 DNA is TGTGCCAGCAGCCGTAGGGGGAAGACCTACGAGCAGTACTTC. It translates to CASSRRGKTYEQYF.

About this clone: Other DNA sequences from this sample encode an identical CDR3 as well. This chain joins TRBV15 and TRBJ2-7, with 11 bases identical to TRBD2. CDR3 length: 17 amino acids. Germline CDR1 LNHNV, CDR2 YYDKDF (reference sequence). V shed 0 bases, J shed 7 bases, and the junction held 11 bases outside the gene matches. In DNA form, the CDR3 reads TGTGCCACCAGCAGAGACCCGGGGACTAGCGGCTTTTATGAGCAGTACTTC. Amino acid sequence: CATSRDPGTSGFYEQYF.

The chain employs TRBV6-4 and TRBJ1-6, with 12 bases aligning to TRBD1. The CDR3 extends over 14 amino acids. The trim removed 6 bases at V and 10 bases at J, leaving 4 bases unmatched. Germline assignment: CDR1 MRHNA and CDR2 SNTAGT. CDR3 sequence: CASSAGTGGSPLHF. The CDR3 DNA sequence: TGTGCCAGCAGCGCCGGGACAGGGGGCTCACCCCTCCACTTT.

In its sample, this clone was seen once. The chain links TRBV5-1 to TRBJ2-5; 8 bases map to TRBD1. Germline V lookup: CDR1 SGHRS, CDR2 YFSETQ. The CDR3 is 14 residues long. The V segment lost 3 bases and the J segment 2 bases; nucleotides outside the gene matches: 3. The CDR3 reads CASSWGDRQETQYF. The DNA for the CDR3 is TGCGCCAGCAGCTGGGGGGACAGGCAAGAGACCCAGTACTTC.

This chain links TRBV29-1 with TRBJ2-3; D perhaps matches TRBD2 (5 bases). The V and J ends lost 7 bases and 2 bases respectively, with 13 bases between them. CDR1 is SQVTM, CDR2 ANQGSEA, per germline. The CDR3 is made up of 13 amino acids. In DNA, the CDR3 is TGCAGCGGATCCCGGGATCACACAGATACGCAGTATTTT. This encodes CSGSRDHTDTQYF.